Sequencing of this T cell receptor (beta chain) was carried out in a study of blood T cell repertoires in COVID-19. Study-wide background: In each case, the material was cDNA or gDNA derived from T cells, B-cell-depleted T cells, or PBMCs.

The assay was immunoSEQ multiplex PCR, and TCRdb's table has in-frame clones only and misses some. This sample yields 180,000 or so clones, of which about 81% are seen a single time; approximately 12% belongs to the top ten. This clone was observed once. The CDR3 runs to 17 residues. V was pared by 0 bases and J by 0 bases, with 13 bases between. The germline V gene encodes CDR1 SGHKS and CDR2 YYEKEE (reference sequence). Seattle patients were enrolled while actively infected and followed longitudinally. The clonotype comes from a woman of 80 years or more with COVID-19, enrolled during active disease. Sequences were obtained from peripheral blood. This chain joins TRBV5-5 and TRBJ1-3, with D maybe TRBD1 (6 bases). CDR3 region: CASSLAGQQPSGNTIYF. The CDR3 DNA sequence: TGTGCCAGCAGCTTGGCTGGACAGCAACCCTCTGGAAACACCATATATTTT.